This T cell receptor (beta chain) was documented in a study of naive and memory T cell subsets. Overall study findings and caveats: Possibly reflecting memory cells re-expressing CD45RA, a few larger clonotypes occurred in naive repertoires, especially CD8. Clonotypes here are unpaired alpha or beta chain sequences. In CD4 and CD8 cells, diversity dropped from naive through EMRA.

Both TRBC1 and TRBC2 were covered by a beta constant-region primer of two equimolar oligonucleotides. Nested alpha and beta constant-region primers with the SP2 primer drove four PCR rounds on ligated cDNA. TCRdb analysed the UMI-ligation and nested PCR reads with MiXCR anew, one entry per CDR3 protein. The table shows 98,000 or so distinct CDR3 sequences, with around 11% occurring only once. Regarding this clonotype: Its antigen remains unidentified.

Sequential positive selection took CD4 T cells first, then CD8 T cells. Cells stained for CD3, CD4, CD8, CD45RA, CD27 and viability were sorted into four CD45RA/CD27 subsets. CDR3 size: 14 residues. V was shortened by 5 bases and J by 6 bases, with 14 bases between the two germline ends. Germline CDR1 is SGHTA and CDR2 is FQGNSA. The TCR was taken from a human donor in good health. The sample comprised naive CD4+ T cells from blood. The V call is TRBV7-2, the J call TRBJ2-1; D might be TRBD1 (6 bases). CDR3 nucleotides: TGTGCCAGCAGCCTAGGGGGTGGTGCCAATGAGCAGTTCTTC. Protein: CASSLGGGANEQFF. Complete variable domain (other parts from reference TRBV7-2 and TRBJ2-1): GAGVSQSPSNKVTEKGKDVELRCDPISGHTALYWYRQSLGQGLEFLIYFQGNSAPDKSGLPSDRFSAERTGGSVSTLTIQRTQQEDSAVYLCASSLGGGANEQFFGPGTRLTVL.